The rows below give T cell receptor beta chains drawn from one sample of a study of graft-versus-host responses after intestinal transplantation. No antigen has been identified for these receptors. Clones were read by immunoSEQ multiplex PCR, and TCRdb kept only the in-frame ones, dropping some. The table shows fewer than 95,000 clones, with 85% to 95% occurring only once. The sequenced sample was unstimulated CD8+ T cells sorted from spleen or lymph node cells, obtained before intestinal transplant. The receptors here all came from a human donor who received an intestinal transplant. The CDR3 runs from the conserved cysteine through the conserved F or W. D genes are given only for firm matches. Clone size, where shown, is once, few, many, or a class for clones that have expanded.

size	length	V	J	D	DNA	CDR3
.	15	TRBV19	TRBJ2-1	.	TGTGCCAGTAGCCTCGCCACGAGCTCCTACAATGAGCAGTTCTTC	CASSLATSSYNEQFF
few	15	TRBV7-9	TRBJ2-7	TRBD2	TGTGCCAGCAGCCAGAGACTAGCGAGCTCCTACGAGCAGTACTTC	CASSQRLASSYEQYF
.	17	TRBV6-1	TRBJ1-2	TRBD1	TGTGCCAGCAGTGTCGCAGATGGACAGGGTTATTTCTATGGCTACACCTTC	CASSVADGQGYFYGYTF
.	17	TRBV5-1	TRBJ1-1	TRBD1	TGCGCCAGCAGCTTTGGGGACAGGGAGTCTATGAACACTGAAGCTTTCTTT	CASSFGDRESMNTEAFF
.	15	TRBV19	TRBJ1-5	.	TGTGCCAGTAGTAATGGTTTAGGGGTGAATCAGCCCCAGCATTTT	CASSNGLGVNQPQHF
.	17	TRBV18	TRBJ2-5	TRBD1	TGTGCCAGCTCACCAGAGGATTGGACAGGGGGCTTGGGGACCCAGTACTTC	CASSPEDWTGGLGTQYF
.	18	TRBV5-1	TRBJ2-7	TRBD2	TGCGCCAGCAGCTTGGTTGGGACTAGCGGGGGCCGGTGGCACGAGCAGTACTTC	CASSLVGTSGGRWHEQYF
.	13	TRBV4-1	TRBJ2-7	.	TGCGCCAGCAGCCAAGACGGCTCCTACGAGCAGTACTTC	CASSQDGSYEQYF
.	15	TRBV9	TRBJ2-1	.	TGTGCCAGCAGCGTAGAAACCAGCTCCTACAATGAGCAGTTCTTC	CASSVETSSYNEQFF
once	15	TRBV4-1	TRBJ1-6	.	TGCGCCAGCAGCCCTCAGGACTCATCTTTTCCACCCCTCCACTTT	CASSPQDSSFPPLHF
.	14	TRBV12-5	TRBJ2-3	.	TGTGCTAGTGGTCCACGGGAGAGTCCGGATACGCAGTATTTT	CASGPRESPDTQYF
.	13	TRBV29-1	TRBJ1-2	.	TGCAGCGTTGAAGATTCAGGGGCCTATGGCTACACCTTC	CSVEDSGAYGYTF
.	14	TRBV2	TRBJ2-1	.	TGTGCCAGCAGCGCCCCTCAAGTGTCGGATGAGCAGTTCTTC	CASSAPQVSDEQFF
.	17	TRBV30	TRBJ1-2	.	TGTGCCTGGAGTCCAGATTATGGGCAGGGCAATGACTATGGCTACACCTTC	CAWSPDYGQGNDYGYTF
.	15	TRBV11-2	TRBJ1-6	.	TGTGCCAGCAGCTTTAACGGCGGCACAAATTCACCCCTCCACTTT	CASSFNGGTNSPLHF
.	14	TRBV9	TRBJ2-7	.	TGTGCCAGCAGTTCCGCAGGGTCGTCCTACGAGCAGTACTTC	CASSSAGSSYEQYF
.	14	TRBV6-1	TRBJ1-1	.	TGTGCCAGCAGTGTCAAGACAGAGAACACTGAAGCTTTCTTT	CASSVKTENTEAFF
.	15	TRBV7-2	TRBJ2-5	.	TGTGCCAGCAGCTTTCAAGCGGGCAAACAAGAGACCCAGTACTTC	CASSFQAGKQETQYF
.	14	TRBV10-3	TRBJ2-5	.	TGTGCCATCAGTGAGTCTGACAGCCAAGAGACCCAGTACTTC	CAISESDSQETQYF
once	17	TRBV7-7	TRBJ1-1	.	TGTGCCAGCAGCTTCAGCGAGGGATCTGCTAGGGACACTGAAGCTTTCTTT	CASSFSEGSARDTEAFF
.	16	TRBV7-2	TRBJ2-1	TRBD2	TGTGCCAGCAGCTTAGAGGCTAGCGGTCGCTACAATGAGCAGTTCTTC	CASSLEASGRYNEQFF
.	15	TRBV6-7	TRBJ1-2	.	TGTGCCAGCAGTCTATACTTCCAGGGCAACTATGGCTACACCTTC	CASSLYFQGNYGYTF
few	17	TRBV6-1	TRBJ2-1	TRBD1	TGTGCCAGCAGTGACCCGGGACAGGGGGCCACCGGTAGTGAGCAGTTCTTC	CASSDPGQGATGSEQFF
few	17	TRBV6-1	TRBJ1-4	TRBD1	TGTGCCAGCAGTGACCCCGGGACAGGTCCAACTAATGAAAAACTGTTTTTT	CASSDPGTGPTNEKLFF
.	15	TRBV4-3	TRBJ2-7	TRBD1	TGCGCCAGCAGCCAAAATACCGGGACAGGGAACGAGCAGTACTTC	CASSQNTGTGNEQYF
.	16	TRBV15	TRBJ2-5	.	TGTGCCACCAGCAGAGTGCGGACAGCGTACCAAGAGACCCAGTACTTC	CATSRVRTAYQETQYF
.	14	TRBV4-1	TRBJ2-1	TRBD2	TGCGCCAGCAGCCAAGTTACTAGCGGCTATGAGCAGTTCTTC	CASSQVTSGYEQFF
once	16	TRBV11-2	TRBJ1-1	TRBD1	TGTGCCAGCAGCTTAGTAAGACTCGGACAGGGGGCTGAAGCTTTCTTT	CASSLVRLGQGAEAFF
.	15	TRBV19	TRBJ1-1	.	TGTGCCAGTACCTCAACCCCGACACCGAACACTGAAGCTTTCTTT	CASTSTPTPNTEAFF
.	12	TRBV5-6	TRBJ2-3	.	TGTGCCAGCAGCTTGGCGGTAGATACGCAGTATTTT	CASSLAVDTQYF
.	12	TRBV19	TRBJ1-2	TRBD1	TGTGCCAGTAAGAGACAGGGCCATGGCTACACCTTC	CASKRQGHGYTF
.	15	TRBV10-3	TRBJ2-7	.	TGTGCCATCAGTCCAGGGCAGGAGAGCTCCTACGAGCAGTACTTC	CAISPGQESSYEQYF
.	16	TRBV13	TRBJ1-3	.	TGTGCCAGCAGCGTGCAATCAGGGTTCGCTGGAAACACCATATATTTT	CASSVQSGFAGNTIYF
.	13	TRBV6-4	TRBJ2-2	.	TGTGCCAGCAGTAGAGGAAACACCGGGGAGCTGTTTTTT	CASSRGNTGELFF
once	14	TRBV27	TRBJ1-2	.	TGTGCCAGCAGTTTAGGGGCGGGGGGCTATGGCTACACCTTC	CASSLGAGGYGYTF
.	16	TRBV4-1	TRBJ2-7	TRBD1	TGCGCCAGCAGCCAACAACCGGGACAGGGTCTATACGAGCAGTACTTC	CASSQQPGQGLYEQYF
.	10	TRBV29-1	TRBJ1-1	TRBD1	TGCAGCGGCGGACAGGGCGAAGCTTTCTTT	CSGGQGEAFF
.	15	TRBV7-3	TRBJ2-1	TRBD2	TGTGCCAGCAGCTTAGGGTTACGGGGGGACAATGAGCAGTTCTTC	CASSLGLRGDNEQFF
.	14	TRBV6-6	TRBJ2-7	TRBD2	TGTGCCAGCACCAAAGAGGGAGGGCCGAGCGAGCAGTACTTC	CASTKEGGPSEQYF
.	13	TRBV19	TRBJ2-7	TRBD1	TGTGCCAGTAGTCCGGGACAGACCTACGAGCAGTACTTC	CASSPGQTYEQYF
.	14	TRBV19	TRBJ2-4	.	TGTGCCAGTAGTATGTGGACACCCCCGACCATTCAGTACTTC	CASSMWTPPTIQYF
.	16	TRBV4-1	TRBJ2-1	TRBD2	TGCGCCAGCAGCCCCTCATCCCGGGACTACTACAATGAGCAGTTCTTC	CASSPSSRDYYNEQFF
.	13	TRBV4-1	TRBJ1-1	.	TGCGCCAGCAGCCACGGAGGGTACACTGAAGCTTTCTTT	CASSHGGYTEAFF
.	11	TRBV2	TRBJ2-7	.	TGCGCCGGGGGCCGCCTCCACGAGCAGTACTTC	CAGGRLHEQYF
.	15	TRBV9	TRBJ2-5	.	TGTGCCAGCAGCGGAGAAGGGACACCACAAGAGACCCAGTACTTC	CASSGEGTPQETQYF
.	14	TRBV6-5	TRBJ2-5	.	TGTGCCAGCAGTTACGAACTAAGACAAGAGACCCAGTACTTC	CASSYELRQETQYF
.	14	TRBV5-8	TRBJ2-5	TRBD2	TGTGCCACCCGGTCCAGCGGGGGGGTGGAGACCCAGTACTTC	CATRSSGGVETQYF
.	15	TRBV5-1	TRBJ1-2	TRBD1	TGCGCCAGCAGCTTACCCGAGGACAGGAAACATGGCTACACCTTC	CASSLPEDRKHGYTF
.	17	TRBV4-3	TRBJ2-1	.	TGCGCCAGCAGCCCTGACTCTGGTCTAAGCTCCTACAATGAGCAGTTCTTC	CASSPDSGLSSYNEQFF
once	16	TRBV4-2	TRBJ2-1	.	TGTGCCAGCAGCCAACCCGTGGCGGGGCAGTACAATGAGCAGTTCTTC	CASSQPVAGQYNEQFF
.	15	TRBV14	TRBJ2-7	.	TGTGCCAGCAGCCAATCCTCTCTGGGGCAAAACGAGCAGTACTTC	CASSQSSLGQNEQYF
.	16	TRBV4-3	TRBJ1-2	.	TGCGCCAGCAGCCAAGATCGCGGGGTAGCTAACTATGGCTACACCTTC	CASSQDRGVANYGYTF
.	18	TRBV21-1	TRBJ1-1	.	TGTGCCAGCAGCAAAGAGGCCAGACAGGGGTCAATGAACACTGAAGCTTTCTTT	CASSKEARQGSMNTEAFF
few	14	TRBV5-6	TRBJ1-1	.	TGTGCCAGCAGCTTGGGTAGCAGGGCAAGTGAAGCTTTCTTT	CASSLGSRASEAFF
.	13	TRBV7-9	TRBJ1-1	.	TGTGCCAGCAGCCAGACCGGGACAACTGAAGCTTTCTTT	CASSQTGTTEAFF
.	15	TRBV10-1	TRBJ2-1	.	TGCGCCAGCAGTGATAGGGCGGGAAGCTACAATGAGCAGTTCTTC	CASSDRAGSYNEQFF
.	15	TRBV30	TRBJ2-5	TRBD2	TGTGCCTGGTCTCGACTAGCGAGCACCCAAGAGACCCAGTACTTC	CAWSRLASTQETQYF
.	14	TRBV14	TRBJ2-5	.	TGTGCCAGCAGCCAAGTCGAAGGAGAGGAGACCCAGTACTTC	CASSQVEGEETQYF
.	15	TRBV4-1	TRBJ2-7	TRBD2	TGCGCCAGCAGCCAAGGGGTCGGGCGGGAGGGCGAGCAGTACTTC	CASSQGVGREGEQYF